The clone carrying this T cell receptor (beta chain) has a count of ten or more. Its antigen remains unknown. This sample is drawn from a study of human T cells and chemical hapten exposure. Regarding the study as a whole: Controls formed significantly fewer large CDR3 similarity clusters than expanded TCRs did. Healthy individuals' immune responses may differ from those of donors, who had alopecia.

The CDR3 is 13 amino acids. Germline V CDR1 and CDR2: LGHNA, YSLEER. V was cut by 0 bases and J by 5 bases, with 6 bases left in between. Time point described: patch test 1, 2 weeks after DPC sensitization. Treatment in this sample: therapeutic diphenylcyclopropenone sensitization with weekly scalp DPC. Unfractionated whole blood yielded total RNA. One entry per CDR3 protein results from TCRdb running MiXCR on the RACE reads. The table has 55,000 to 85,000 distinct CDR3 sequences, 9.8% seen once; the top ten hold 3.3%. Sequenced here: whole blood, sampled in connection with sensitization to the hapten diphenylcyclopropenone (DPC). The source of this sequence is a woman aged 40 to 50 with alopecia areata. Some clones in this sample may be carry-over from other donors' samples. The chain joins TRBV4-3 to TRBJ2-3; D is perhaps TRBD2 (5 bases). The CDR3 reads CASSQDRGDTQYF. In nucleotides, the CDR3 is TGCGCCAGCAGCCAAGATCGGGGAGATACGCAGTATTTT.